One and the same sample provided the 18 T cell receptor beta chains below, sequenced in a study of T-cell memory formation after mild COVID-19 (dated by TCRdb to 2020 to 2022). The library was produced with 5' RACE. Reads for this sample came from an Illumina NovaSeq 6000. TCRdb reanalyzed the raw reads on its own, using fastp at Q25 for trimming and MiXCR for clone calling, and kept in-frame beta chains. For every CDR3 protein sequence, its rows merge into one entry that carries the most common genes and DNA. The table for this sample lists some 120,000 distinct CDR3 sequences; 17% of them were counted only once. The ten largest clones take up approximately 5% of the sample. The material sequenced was PBMCs or a T cell subset sorted from them (not recorded which). Receptor source: a man aged 18 to 35 who had mild COVID-19 (a few samples of this study predate the infection). The sample titles of this study are shuffled in the database, so cell type and time point are left out; the donor was told from shared clones.

This clonotype was detected many times. The chain employs TRBV19 and TRBJ2-7; the D gene could be TRBD1 or TRBD2 (6 bases each). V lost 3 bases to trimming and J lost 5 bases, with 17 bases between them. This CDR3 is 15 amino acids long. From germline, CDR1 is LNHDA and CDR2 SQIVND (reference sequence). Here the CDR3 reads CASSIGWGASHEQYF. The CDR3 nucleotides read TGTGCCAGTAGTATCGGTTGGGGGGCGAGCCACGAGCAGTACTTC.

The chain is built from TRBV6-2 or TRBV6-3 and TRBJ2-2, with TRBD2 identical over 9 bases. Per germline, CDR1 MNHEY and CDR2 SVGEGT. V trimming: 0 bases; J trimming: 10 bases; junction bases outside the gene matches: 6. This CDR3 is 15 amino acids long. The CDR3 here is CASSYSPAGGKELFF. CDR3 bases: TGTGCCAGCAGTTACTCTCCGGCGGGGGGGAAGGAGCTGTTTTTT.

This chain uses TRBV4-1 with TRBJ2-7; D remains unclear. The CDR3 is 12 amino acids. Germline V gene data show CDR1 as MGHRA and CDR2 as YSYEKL. Trimming removed 0 bases from V and 7 bases from J, with 7 bases in between. The CDR3 region is CASSQDPGEQYF. In DNA, the CDR3 is TGCGCCAGCAGCCAAGATCCGGGTGAGCAGTACTTC.

This clonotype turned up a few times. The chain recombines TRBV29-1 with TRBJ2-3; D ambiguous. The CDR3 covers 12 residues. Looked up from germline, CDR1 is SQVTM and CDR2 is ANQGSEA. Trimming pared 5 bases from V and 6 bases from J, leaving 12 bases between. CDR3 in DNA: TGCAGCGTTTTTCGTTCCGGGGATACGCAGTATTTT. Its protein is CSVFRSGDTQYF.

This clonotype was found a few times. This chain links TRBV30 with TRBJ1-4; D is unresolved. CDR3 size: 15 residues. Germline CDR1 is GTSNPN and CDR2 is SVGIG (reference sequence). Trimming stripped 0 bases from V and 5 bases from J, with 13 bases between. The CDR3 loop is CAWSVLEQRNEKLFF. The DNA of the CDR3 is TGTGCCTGGAGTGTACTGGAACAGCGAAATGAAAAACTGTTTTTT.

This clonotype was seen only a few times. V and J are TRBV6-2 or TRBV6-3 and TRBJ1-5, with D tentatively TRBD1 (5 bases). The CDR3 is 14 residues long. Between the trimmed V and J ends, which lost 6 bases and 9 bases, there was a span of 18 bases. Germline CDR1 MNHEY, CDR2 SVGEGT. CDR3 sequence reads: CASSPRDAWGPQHF. The CDR3 DNA follows: TGTGCCAGCAGCCCCCGGGACGCCTGGGGGCCCCAGCATTTT.

This sequence joins TRBV4-3 and TRBJ2-7; no reliable D call. Deletions cut 1 base from V and 6 bases from J, with 19 bases between. The CDR3 is made up of 16 amino acids. Germline V gene data show CDR1 as LGHNA and CDR2 as YSLEER. The CDR3 reads CASSQGVSILDREQYF. CDR3 DNA sequence: TGCGCCAGCAGCCAAGGTGTCTCCATCCTGGATCGCGAGCAGTACTTC.

The V call is TRBV2, the J call TRBJ1-3; the D gene is possibly TRBD1 (6 bases). This CDR3 has 15 residues. Deletions cut 6 bases from V and 0 bases from J, with 12 bases between. Per germline, CDR1 SNHLY and CDR2 FYNNEI. CDR3 sequence: CASRPGTTSGNTIYF. In DNA, the CDR3 is TGTGCCAGCAGACCCGGGACAACCTCTGGAAACACCATATATTTT.

The table lists this clonotype with a few counts. The gene calls are TRBV15 and TRBJ1-2; a weak D match, TRBD1 (5 bases). V lost 0 bases and J 3 bases, leaving 8 bases between the germline ends. Germline V lookup: CDR1 LNHNV, CDR2 YYDKDF (reference sequence). The CDR3 contains 14 residues. The CDR3 is CATSREAGHYGYTF. Written as DNA, the CDR3 is TGTGCCACCAGCAGAGAAGCGGGGCACTATGGCTACACCTTC.

This clonotype was counted between two and nine times. This chain uses TRBV5-4 with TRBJ1-5; D is possibly TRBD1 (5 bases). CDR3 length: 18 amino acids. V dropped 2 bases and J dropped 5 bases, with 23 bases sitting between them. From germline, CDR1 is SGHNT and CDR2 YYREEE (reference sequence). DNA of the CDR3: TGTGCCAGCAGCTTTCATCCGCCCGGCCGACAGCACGATCAGCCCCAGCATTTT. Its translation is CASSFHPPGRQHDQPQHF.

J is TRBJ2-3 and V is TRBV27; D ambiguous. This CDR3 is 13 amino acids long. The germline V gene has CDR1 MNHEY and CDR2 SMNVEV (reference sequence). V lost 3 bases and J 4 bases, leaving 8 bases between the germline ends. As DNA, the CDR3 is TGTGCCAGCAGTTTGTCTTGGGCAGATACGCAGTATTTT. Translated, it gives CASSLSWADTQYF.

The rearrangement links TRBV3-1 to TRBJ2-3; D ambiguous. This CDR3 has 12 amino acids. The V and J ends lost 4 bases and 2 bases respectively, with 4 bases between them. Germline assignment: CDR1 LGHDT and CDR2 YNNKEL (reference sequence). The CDR3 here is CASSRNTDTQYF. The CDR3 nucleotides are TGTGCCAGCAGCCGAAACACAGATACGCAGTATTTT.

This clonotype was seen only a few times. V is TRBV29-1 and J is TRBJ2-5; D is uncertain. The germline V gene encodes CDR1 SQVTM and CDR2 ANQGSEA. This CDR3 contains 12 residues. V was pared by 0 bases and J by 5 bases, with 7 bases between. This CDR3 is CSVEDAVETQYF. As DNA, the CDR3 is TGCAGCGTTGAAGATGCGGTGGAGACCCAGTACTTC.

The table lists this clonotype with a few counts. The gene calls are TRBV5-8 and TRBJ2-1; D is possibly TRBD1 or TRBD2 (5 bases each). The length of the CDR3 is 15 residues. V was clipped by 4 bases and J by 10 bases, with 21 bases between them. In germline, CDR1 is SGHTS, CDR2 YDEGEE. Here the CDR3 DNA reads TGTGCCAGCAGCAGGGACGTTGAGGTCGGGAAGGAGCAGTTCTTC. It specifies CASSRDVEVGKEQFF.

The chain is built from TRBV12-3 or TRBV12-4 and TRBJ2-7; 7 bases are a match to TRBD1. Trimming cost V 2 bases and J 2 bases; bases outside gene matches: 6. This CDR3 comprises 15 residues. The CDR3 nucleotides read TGTGCCAGCAGTTTAAATCAGGGGGTCCCCTACGAGCAGTACTTC. It codes for CASSLNQGVPYEQYF.

This clonotype was picked up a small number of times. This chain links TRBV20-1 with TRBJ2-3; D not resolved. V was pared by 1 base and J by 4 bases, with 0 bases between. The germline V gene encodes CDR1 DFQATT and CDR2 SNEGSKA (reference sequence). The CDR3 runs 10 residues. The CDR3 bases are TGCAGTGCTAGAGCAGATACGCAGTATTTT. Residues: CSARADTQYF.

The chain has TRBV5-1 and TRBJ2-4; the D call may be TRBD1 or TRBD2 (5 bases each). V was shortened by 4 bases and J by 7 bases, with 12 bases between the two germline ends. Germline V gene lookup returns CDR1 SGHRS and CDR2 YFSETQ. CDR3 size: 13 residues. The CDR3 nucleotides read TGCGCCAGCAGCCCGGTCGGGGCGAACATTCAGTACTTC. Encoded protein: CASSPVGANIQYF.

This clonotype occurred a few times. This chain joins TRBV7-2 and TRBJ1-1; no definite D call. Germline V gene data show CDR1 as SGHTA and CDR2 as FQGNSA. Trimming cost V 5 bases and J 5 bases, with 12 bases left between them. There are 13 residues in the CDR3. The CDR3 DNA reads TGTGCCAGCAGCGACTCCGGCGGGACTGAAGCTTTCTTT. It codes for CASSDSGGTEAFF.